The text below deals with one T cell receptor beta chain. Generated by immunoSEQ multiplex PCR, the TCRdb table keeps only in-frame clones and is missing some. This table holds 130,000 to 150,000 clones, 80% found once. The data derive from a study of blood T cell repertoires in COVID-19. Study-wide context: Some COVID-19 samples were acute and others convalescent; all came from the United States, Italy and Spain. T cells, B-cell-depleted T cells, or PBMCs provided the cDNA or gDNA that served as material.

Trimming removed 5 bases from V and 9 bases from J, with 38 bases in between. Per the germline V gene, CDR1 is SGHTA and CDR2 is FQGTGA. The CDR3 covers 21 residues. Sequences were obtained from peripheral blood. This receptor was obtained from a man aged 55 to 69 with active or convalescent COVID-19. The rearrangement joins TRBV7-3 to TRBJ2-1; D is possibly TRBD2 (7 bases). The CDR3 DNA reads as TGTGCCAGCAGCCCCCTGGTCCCCACGGCGGGAGCATCCATTCTCAGGGGTGAGCAGTTCTTC. Amino acids: CASSPLVPTAGASILRGEQFF.